These 10 T cell receptor beta chains were all obtained from the same sample, sequenced in a study of blood T cell repertoires in COVID-19. TCRdb's table, derived via immunoSEQ multiplex PCR, lists solely in-frame clones and lacks some. The data hold fewer than 400,000 clones, with 90% to 95% observed a single time. The sequencing sample was made of PBMCs or T cells enriched from blood (not recorded which). The origin of the receptors is a woman in her 30s who had been exposed to COVID-19.

This chain joins TRBV6-5 and TRBJ1-3; unclear D gene. Between the trimmed V and J ends, which lost 2 bases and 0 bases, there was a span of 8 bases. This CDR3 region has 15 residues. Germline values: CDR1 MNHEY, CDR2 SVGAGI. The DNA of the CDR3 is TGTGCCAGCAGTTACGGGCAGCTCTCTGGAAACACCATATATTTT. Its translation is CASSYGQLSGNTIYF.

The V gene is TRBV2, the J gene TRBJ2-7; D remains unclear. The CDR3 runs 13 residues. Trimming removed 7 bases at V and 0 bases at J, with 10 bases between. CDR1 SNHLY and CDR2 FYNNEI come from the germline V gene. CDR3: CASNGQVSYEQYF. The CDR3 bases are TGTGCCAGCAACGGTCAGGTCTCCTACGAGCAGTACTTC.

This clone came up a few times. The rearrangement joins TRBV5-1 to TRBJ2-7; weak D call: TRBD2 (5 bases). The CDR3 consists of 14 residues. V shed 4 bases and J shed 0 bases, with 11 bases lying between them. Germline V gene sequence: CDR1 SGHRS, CDR2 YFSETQ. The CDR3 loop is CASSRDPSSYEQYF. In nucleotides, the CDR3 is TGCGCCAGCAGCCGGGATCCGAGCTCCTACGAGCAGTACTTC.

The chain uses TRBV2 and TRBJ1-4; D is unresolved. The CDR3 has 13 amino acids. Trimming stripped 7 bases from V and 4 bases from J, with 10 bases between. Germline values: CDR1 SNHLY, CDR2 FYNNEI. CDR3 amino acids: CASTRALNEKLFF. CDR3 sequence (DNA): TGTGCCAGCACGCGGGCCCTTAATGAAAAACTGTTTTTT.

The chain recombines TRBV19 with TRBJ1-5; maybe TRBD1 (6 bases). The CDR3 spans 17 residues. Germline loops: CDR1 LNHDA, CDR2 SQIVND (reference sequence). V gave up 1 base and J gave up 7 bases, with 20 bases separating them. This CDR3 is CASSIVLGRGQGQPQHF. DNA of the CDR3: TGTGCCAGTAGTATAGTACTCGGGAGGGGTCAGGGGCAGCCCCAGCATTTT.

The V and J genes are TRBV5-8 and TRBJ1-2; D unresolved. The germline V gene has CDR1 SGHTS and CDR2 YDEGEE. The CDR3 runs to 16 residues. V was pared by 4 bases and J by 1 base, with 17 bases between. This CDR3 is CASSAFGGVVNYGYTF. CDR3 coding DNA: TGTGCCAGCAGCGCCTTTGGCGGGGTTGTTAACTATGGCTACACCTTC.

V and J are TRBV19 and TRBJ1-5, with 7 bases fitting TRBD1. In germline, CDR1 is LNHDA, CDR2 SQIVND (reference sequence). V was pared by 6 bases and J by 4 bases, with 3 bases of the junction left unmatched. The CDR3 runs 13 residues. CDR3 in amino acids: CASRSTGNQPQHF. CDR3 DNA sequence: TGTGCCAGTAGATCGACAGGGAATCAGCCCCAGCATTTT.

This chain uses TRBV13 with TRBJ1-2, with a possible D match to TRBD1 (5 bases). The ends were cut back, 3 bases at V and 6 bases at J, with 17 bases in the middle. The CDR3 is 15 amino acids. Germline lookup yields CDR1 PRHDT and CDR2 FYEKMQ (reference sequence). The CDR3 coding sequence is TGTGCCAGCAGCTTCGGATTCCAGGGTATGGATGGCTACACCTTC. Its translation is CASSFGFQGMDGYTF. Full variable domain (outside the CDR3, taken from reference TRBV13 and TRBJ1-2): AAGVIQSPRHLIKEKRETATLKCYPIPRHDTVYWYQQGPGQDPQFLISFYEKMQSDKGSIPDRFSAQQFSDYHSELNMSSLELGDSALYFCASSFGFQGMDGYTFGSGTRLTVV.

V usage is TRBV5-1 and J usage is TRBJ1-2; D is unresolved. The CDR3 covers 16 residues. Trimming took off 4 bases at V and 3 bases at J, with 19 bases between the two ends. CDR1 and CDR2 from the germline V gene are SGHRS and YFSETQ. The CDR3 nucleotides are TGCGCCAGCAGCCCCGGGAGTAGGAGTTGGGACTATGGCTACACCTTC. Its protein product is CASSPGSRSWDYGYTF.

The rearrangement uses TRBV5-6 and TRBJ2-7; D is perhaps TRBD2 (6 bases). This CDR3 contains 12 residues. From germline, CDR1 is SGHDT and CDR2 YYEEEE. V was pared by 0 bases and J by 6 bases, with 7 bases between. CDR3 in DNA: TGTGCCAGCAGCTTGGCCGGGGGCGAGCAGTACTTC. It specifies CASSLAGGEQYF.